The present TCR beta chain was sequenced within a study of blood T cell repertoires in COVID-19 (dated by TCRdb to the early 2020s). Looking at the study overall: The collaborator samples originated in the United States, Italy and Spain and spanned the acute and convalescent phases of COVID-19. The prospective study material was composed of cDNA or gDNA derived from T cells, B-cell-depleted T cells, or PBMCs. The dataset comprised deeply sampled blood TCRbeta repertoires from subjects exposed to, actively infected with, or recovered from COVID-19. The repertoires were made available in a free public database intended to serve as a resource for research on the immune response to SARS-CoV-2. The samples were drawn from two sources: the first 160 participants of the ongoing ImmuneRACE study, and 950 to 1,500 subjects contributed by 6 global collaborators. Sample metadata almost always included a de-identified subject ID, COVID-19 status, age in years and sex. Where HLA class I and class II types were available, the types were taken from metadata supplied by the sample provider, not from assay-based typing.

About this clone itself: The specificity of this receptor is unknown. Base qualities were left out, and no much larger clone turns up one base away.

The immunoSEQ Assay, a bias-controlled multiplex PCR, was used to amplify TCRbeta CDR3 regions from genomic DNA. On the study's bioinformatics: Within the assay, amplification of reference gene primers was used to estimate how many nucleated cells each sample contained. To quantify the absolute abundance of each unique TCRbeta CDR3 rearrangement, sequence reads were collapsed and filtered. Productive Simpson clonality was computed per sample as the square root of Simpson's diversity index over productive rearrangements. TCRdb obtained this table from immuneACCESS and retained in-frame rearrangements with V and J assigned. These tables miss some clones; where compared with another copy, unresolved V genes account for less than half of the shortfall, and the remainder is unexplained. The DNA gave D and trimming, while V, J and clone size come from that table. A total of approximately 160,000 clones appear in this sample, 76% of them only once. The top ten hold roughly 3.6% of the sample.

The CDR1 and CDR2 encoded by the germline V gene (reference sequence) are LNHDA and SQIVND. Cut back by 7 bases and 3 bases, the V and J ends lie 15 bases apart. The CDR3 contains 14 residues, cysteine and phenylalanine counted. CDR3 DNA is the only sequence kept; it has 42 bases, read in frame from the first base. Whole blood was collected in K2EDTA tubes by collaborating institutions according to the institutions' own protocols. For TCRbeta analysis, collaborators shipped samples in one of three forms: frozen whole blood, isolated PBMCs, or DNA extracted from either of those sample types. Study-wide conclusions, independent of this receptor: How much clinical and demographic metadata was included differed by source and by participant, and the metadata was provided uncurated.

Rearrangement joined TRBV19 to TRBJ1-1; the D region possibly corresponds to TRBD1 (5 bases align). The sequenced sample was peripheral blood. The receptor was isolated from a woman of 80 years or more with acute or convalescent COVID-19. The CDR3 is CASIGRGLDTEAFF. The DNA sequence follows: TGTGCCAGTATAGGAAGGGGCTTGGACACTGAAGCTTTCTTT.